This T cell receptor beta chain comes out of a study of graft-versus-host responses after intestinal transplantation. About the research overall: Transplants were multivisceral, liver-intestinal, or isolated intestinal.

Assay: immunoSEQ multiplex PCR; the TCRdb copy retains only in-frame clones and omits some. The sample has roughly 62,000 clones; under 95% are singletons. Per the germline V gene, CDR1 is SGHDT and CDR2 is YYEEEE. There are 15 residues in the CDR3. As concerns this clone: A read error may account for a junction end that differs from germline. The sample holds other DNA sequences that translate to the same CDR3.

The source material was PBMCs, sampled approximately four months after intestinal transplantation. This chain connects TRBV5-6 to TRBJ1-2, with no clear D. The source of this sequence is a human patient who received an intestinal transplant, so some T cells may come from the graft donor. The CDR3 sequence is CASSLARTGAHGYTF. The CDR3 region has the DNA TGCGCCAGCAGCTTGGCCCGGACTGGCGCCCATGGCTACACCTTC.